This T cell receptor (beta chain) was found in a study of Ad26.COV2.S vaccination and SARS-CoV-2 variants. Study details: Once or twice, 56 days apart, Ad26.COV2.S was delivered intramuscularly. Study-wide results and caveats: Vaccine recipients had higher spike-specific TCR breadth than placebo recipients. Substantial response breadth was reportedly seen for spike-specific CD8+ and CD4+ T cells after vaccination.

V lost 6 bases to trimming and J lost 5 bases; unmatched junction nucleotides: 15. There are 17 residues in the CDR3. Germline CDR1 reads MNHNY; CDR2 reads SVGAGI (reference sequence). In regard to this clone: Its antigen is currently unknown.

Produced via immunoSEQ multiplex PCR; TCRdb's table is partial and in-frame only. This repertoire shows approximately 300,000 clones, around 84% found once; its top ten account for roughly 2.1%. Treatment described: 15 to 20 received Ad26.COV2.S at low or high dose, single or two shots; about 5 received placebo; per-sample allocation not given. Repertoires come from day 63 after the first vaccine or placebo injection. This adult donor, from Boston, was 18-55 years old. This material consisted of peripheral blood, taken in a trial of Ad26.COV2.S vaccine versus placebo. The rearrangement uses TRBV6-6 and TRBJ1-1; TRBD1 matches at 10 bases. This clonotype was obtained from a person aged 18-65 years who received the Ad26.COV2.S COVID-19 vaccine or a placebo. The DNA of the CDR3 is TGTGCCAGCAGGCGACGGGACAGGGGAGCTGTCGGGACTGAAGCTTTCTTT. Translated: CASRRRDRGAVGTEAFF.